This entry lists 9 T cell receptor beta chains sequenced from one sample in a study of T-cell memory formation after mild COVID-19. TCRdb re-called the 5' RACE reads through MiXCR, storing one row per CDR3 protein. The sample carries about 190,000 distinct CDR3 sequences, around 21% recorded once. Material: PBMCs or a T cell subset sorted from them (not recorded which). Every receptor here comes from an adult woman who had mild COVID-19 (a few samples of this study predate the infection). Cell type and time point are not known.

In this sample, this clonotype turned up a few times. The chain employs TRBV7-9 and TRBJ2-1; D possibly corresponds to TRBD2 (5 bases). Trimming removed 5 bases at V and 9 bases at J, with 23 bases between. Germline V gene lookup returns CDR1 SEHNR and CDR2 FQNEAQ (reference sequence). The CDR3 contains 16 residues. This CDR3 reads CASSVEGASEDGEQFF. The CDR3 bases are TGTGCCAGCAGCGTAGAGGGCGCTAGTGAAGATGGTGAGCAGTTCTTC. The complete variable domain, with remaining parts taken from reference TRBV7-9 and TRBJ2-1, reads DTGVSQNPRHKITKRGQNVTFRCDPISEHNRLYWYRQTLGQGPEFLTYFQNEAQLEKSRLLSDRFSAERPKGSFSTLEIQRTEQGDSAMYLCASSVEGASEDGEQFFGPGTRLTVL.

V usage is TRBV27 and J usage is TRBJ2-1; D is unresolved. The CDR3 length is 12 residues. Trimming took 8 bases from V and 10 from J, leaving 15 bases between them. From germline, CDR1 is MNHEY and CDR2 SMNVEV (reference sequence). CDR3 nucleotide sequence: TGTGCCAGCGGAAGTGCCGCGTGGGAGCAGTTCTTC. It specifies CASGSAAWEQFF.

The gene calls are TRBV4-1 and TRBJ2-2; 7 nucleotides align to TRBD1. The CDR3 runs 16 residues. The V segment lost 4 bases and the J segment 0 bases; nucleotides outside the gene matches: 5. Germline CDR1 is MGHRA and CDR2 is YSYEKL. CDR3 in amino acids: CASSLGQVANTGELFF. CDR3 DNA: TGCGCCAGCAGCCTTGGACAGGTCGCGAACACCGGGGAGCTGTTTTTT.

V and J are TRBV6-2 or TRBV6-3 and TRBJ2-6; weak D call: TRBD1 (5 bases). Germline CDR1 and CDR2: MNHEY and SVGEGT. The CDR3 runs 14 residues. The ends were cut back, 8 bases at V and 4 bases at J, with 12 bases in the middle. The CDR3 nucleotides are TGTGCCAGCGGAACAGGTACCGGGGCCAACGTCCTGACTTTC. Translating gives CASGTGTGANVLTF.

V gene TRBV7-2 combines with J gene TRBJ2-1; TRBD2 agrees at 11 bases. V was clipped by 3 bases and J by 9 bases; unmatched bases: 13. Germline CDR1 reads SGHTA; CDR2 reads FQGNSA. CDR3 length equals 17 residues. The CDR3 here is CASSFDFKGTSGPEQFF. CDR3 nucleotide sequence: TGTGCCAGCAGCTTCGATTTCAAAGGGACTAGCGGTCCTGAGCAGTTCTTC.

The chain has TRBV9 and TRBJ2-7; a possible D gene is TRBD2 (5 bases). Looked up from germline, CDR1 is SGDLS and CDR2 is YYNGEE. Trimming took off 0 bases at V and 2 bases at J, with 9 bases between the two ends. The CDR3 has 14 residues. CDR3 residues: CASSVGEGAYEQYF. Written as DNA, the CDR3 is TGTGCCAGCAGCGTAGGAGAGGGCGCCTACGAGCAGTACTTC.

This clonotype appeared once. The rearrangement uses TRBV11-3 and TRBJ2-3; no firm D call. The V gene's germline CDR1 is SGHNT and CDR2 YENEEA. There are 12 residues in the CDR3. With 5 bases removed from V and 6 bases from J, the gap between germline ends came to 9 bases. CDR3 sequence (DNA): TGTGCCAGCAGCCACCCCGGGGATACGCAGTATTTT. As protein: CASSHPGDTQYF.

This clonotype was counted between two and nine times. This chain joins TRBV7-9 and TRBJ2-6; D unresolved. V was cut by 2 bases and J by 0 bases, with 17 bases left in between. This CDR3 contains 19 residues. Looked up from germline, CDR1 is SEHNR and CDR2 is FQNEAQ (reference sequence). CDR3 protein: CASSLSSGPGFSGANVLTF. Written as DNA, the CDR3 is TGTGCCAGCAGCTTATCCTCCGGGCCTGGATTCTCTGGGGCCAACGTCCTGACTTTC.

V and J are TRBV15 and TRBJ2-3; no clear D. The CDR3 loop spans 15 amino acids. Germline V gives CDR1 LNHNV, CDR2 YYDKDF (reference sequence). Trimming left V 5 bases short and J 0 bases short, with 12 bases between. CDR3 sequence reads: CATSLTTDSTDTQYF. The CDR3 DNA sequence: TGTGCCACCAGCCTTACCACGGACAGCACAGATACGCAGTATTTT.